Below, 27 T cell receptor beta chains from the same sample are listed, as sequenced in a study of blood T cells in healthy people across ages. Primers used in a second PCR of roughly 6 to 11 cycles were a sample-barcoded 5' primer and a J-beta primer mix. Each CDR3 protein gets one entry after TCRdb re-called the 5' RACE reads with MiXCR. The sample shows roughly 1,500,000 distinct CDR3 sequences, about 40% of them seen only once. Sequenced material: blood. The receptors were sampled from a woman between 18 and 29 years old in good health.

This clonotype was counted between two and nine times. The V call is TRBV7-2, the J call TRBJ2-7, with 9 bases fitting TRBD2. This CDR3 contains 13 residues. The germline CDR1 and CDR2 sequences are SGHTA and FQGNSA. The trim removed 10 bases at V and 0 bases at J, leaving 4 bases unmatched. The DNA for the CDR3 is TGTGCCATCCGGACTAGCGACTCCTACGAGCAGTACTTC. Protein: CAIRTSDSYEQYF. The whole variable domain, remainder taken from reference TRBV7-2 and TRBJ2-7, is GAGVSQSPSNKVTEKGKDVELRCDPISGHTALYWYRQSLGQGLEFLIYFQGNSAPDKSGLPSDRFSAERTGGSVSTLTIQRTQQEDSAVYLCAIRTSDSYEQYFGPGTRLTVT.

This clonotype was counted only a few times. The CDR3 region has the DNA TGTGCCAGCAGCAACTCCGGGGATCGGAATTCACCCCTCCACTTT. As protein: CASSNSGDRNSPLHF. The chain is built from TRBV21-1 and TRBJ1-6; the table's TRBD1 call for D was not verified on the DNA. TRBV21-1 is a pseudogene. This CDR3 contains 15 residues.

The rearrangement uses TRBV9 and TRBJ2-7, with D possibly being TRBD1 (9 bases). Trimming removed 2 bases from V and 0 bases from J, with 18 bases in between. Germline V CDR1 and CDR2: SGDLS, YYNGEE. The CDR3 is made up of 17 amino acids. CDR3 sequence: CASSVHSGTGNSYEQYF. CDR3 in DNA: TGTGCCAGCAGCGTTCATAGCGGGACAGGGAACTCCTACGAGCAGTACTTC.

This chain joins TRBV20-1 and TRBJ2-1; perhaps D is TRBD1 or TRBD2 (5 bases each). TRBJ2-7 explains the end of the DNA better; the J call may be wrong. The CDR3 sequence is 14 residues long. CDR1 is DFQATT, CDR2 SNEGSKA, per germline (reference sequence). As DNA, the CDR3 is TGCAGTGTGGGGTCTTCCGGGGCCTACAATGAGCAGTACTTC. Amino acid sequence: CSVGSSGAYNEQYF.

This clonotype showed up just a few times. This chain uses TRBV29-1 with TRBJ2-1; maybe TRBD1 (6 bases). The V gene lost 6 bases and the J gene lost 3 bases, with 15 bases spanning the gap. The CDR3 has 14 residues. Germline CDR1 is SQVTM and CDR2 is ANQGSEA. CDR3 DNA sequence: TGCAGCGTGGGTAACAGGGCTAACTACAATGAGCAGTTCTTC. Translating it yields CSVGNRANYNEQFF.

The chain is built from TRBV2 and TRBJ1-1; a possible D gene is TRBD1 (5 bases). Trimming removed 8 bases at V and 4 bases at J, with 14 bases between. This CDR3 spans 13 amino acids. CDR1 is SNHLY, CDR2 FYNNEI, per germline. This chain's CDR3 is CASLPGLATEAFF. CDR3 coding DNA: TGTGCCAGCCTTCCGGGGCTGGCCACTGAAGCTTTCTTT.

The chain carries TRBV10-2 and TRBJ2-7; 10 nucleotides line up with TRBD1. Germline values: CDR1 WSHSY, CDR2 SAAADI. The CDR3 has 14 residues. Losses at the gene ends were 6 bases for V and 3 bases for J; bases not matched to a gene: 5. The CDR3 sequence: CASRGQGTYYEQYF. The CDR3 DNA reads TGCGCCAGCAGGGGACAGGGGACCTACTACGAGCAGTACTTC.

This clonotype was observed a handful of times. The V gene is TRBV11-2, the J gene TRBJ1-2; tentative D call: TRBD1 (5 bases). V lost 5 bases and J 5 bases, leaving 15 bases between the germline ends. The germline V gene encodes CDR1 SGHAT and CDR2 FQNNGV. The CDR3 spans 14 residues. CDR3 in DNA: TGTGCCAGCAGCGAAGGGACGGGGGTTTATGGCTACACCTTC. Amino acids: CASSEGTGVYGYTF.

In its sample, this clonotype was seen many times. This chain joins TRBV7-3 and TRBJ2-1, with D perhaps TRBD1 (6 bases). The CDR3 consists of 15 residues. Germline loops: CDR1 SGHTA, CDR2 FQGTGA. V was clipped by 0 bases and J by 8 bases, with 14 bases between them. The CDR3 nucleotides are TGTGCCAGCAGCTTAACGCAGGGGAAGTTCGATGAGCAGTTCTTC. Translating it yields CASSLTQGKFDEQFF. Supplemented by reference TRBV7-3 and TRBJ2-1, the full variable domain reads GAGVSQTPSNKVTEKGKYVELRCDPISGHTALYWYRQSLGQGPEFLIYFQGTGAADDSGLPNDRFFAVRPEGSVSTLKIQRTERGDSAVYLCASSLTQGKFDEQFFGPGTRLTVL.

This clonotype was recorded a few times. The chain couples TRBV16 to TRBJ1-2; TRBD1 aligns across 7 bases. Trimming at V came to 3 bases and at J to 6 bases, leaving 13 bases not matched to a gene. The CDR3 totals 16 residues. CDR1 and CDR2 from the germline V gene are KGHSY and FQNENV. The DNA of the CDR3 is TGTGCCAGCAGCCAGTCAACCGGACAGGCCAACAATGGCTACACCTTC. Amino acids: CASSQSTGQANNGYTF.

The chain carries TRBV2 and TRBJ2-3; 9 bases fit TRBD2. Trimming took 4 bases from V and 0 from J; bases not matched to a gene: 17. This CDR3 region has 20 residues. Germline V CDR1 and CDR2: SNHLY, FYNNEI. The DNA of the CDR3 is TGTGCCAGCAGTGTTGCCCACGGCCTAGCGGGGACCCCTAGCACAGATACGCAGTATTTT. Its translation: CASSVAHGLAGTPSTDTQYF.

A note on this clonotype: A much larger clone differs from this one at a single base, so this may be a read error. The chain employs TRBV10-3 and TRBJ2-7, with unresolved D. The CDR3 is 13 amino acids. Germline assignment: CDR1 ENHRY and CDR2 SYGVKD. CDR3 in DNA: TGTGCCATCAGTCCGAGGCCAACCTACGCGCAGTACTTC. Translated, it gives CAISPRPTYAQYF.

The rearrangement links TRBV11-3 to TRBJ1-1, with D tentatively TRBD1 (6 bases). This CDR3 has 13 amino acids. Deletions cut 2 bases from V and 3 bases from J, with 7 bases between. Germline V gene lookup returns CDR1 SGHNT and CDR2 YENEEA. CDR3 region: CASSLKGDTEAFF. The CDR3 DNA reads TGTGCCAGCAGCTTAAAGGGGGACACTGAAGCTTTCTTT. The full variable domain, its missing parts supplied by reference TRBV11-3 and TRBJ1-1, is EAGVVQSPRYKIIEKKQPVAFWCNPISGHNTLYWYLQNLGQGPELLIRYENEEAVDDSQLPKDRFSAERLKGVDSTLKIQPAELGDSAVYLCASSLKGDTEAFFGQGTRLTVV.

This chain joins TRBV9 and TRBJ2-3; 10 bases align to TRBD2. V lost 4 bases to trimming and J lost 3 bases; unmatched junction nucleotides: 8. Germline CDR1 SGDLS, CDR2 YYNGEE. CDR3 length: 16 residues. DNA for the CDR3: TGTGCCAGCAGCCCCCAGACTAGCGGGTGGACAGATACGCAGTATTTT. Translation gives CASSPQTSGWTDTQYF.

The chain joins TRBV6-5 to TRBJ1-3; 7 bases map to TRBD1. J lost 2 bases, V lost 4 bases, and 8 bases had no gene match. Per the germline V gene, CDR1 is MNHEY and CDR2 is SVGAGI. This CDR3 spans 16 amino acids. The CDR3 reads CASSSIKTGTGNTIYF. The CDR3 DNA sequence: TGTGCCAGCAGTTCTATCAAGACAGGGACTGGAAACACCATATATTTT.

V usage is TRBV7-9 and J usage is TRBJ2-3; tentatively, D is TRBD2 (6 bases). Per germline, CDR1 SEHNR and CDR2 FQNEAQ (reference sequence). Trimming shortened V by 1 base and J by 2 bases, and 10 bases separated the two germline ends. This CDR3 has 15 residues. The CDR3 DNA reads as TGTGCCAGCAGCTTAGGTCCGGGACTCACAGATACGCAGTATTTT. It codes for CASSLGPGLTDTQYF.

This clonotype was counted a few times. The genes are TRBV7-9 and TRBJ2-5; no clear D gene. Trimming took off 1 base at V and 1 base at J, with 10 bases between the two ends. The CDR3 is 15 amino acids. The germline CDR1 and CDR2 sequences are SEHNR and FQNEAQ (reference sequence). CDR3 DNA: TGTGCCAGCAGCTTAGTAGAGACGGTCCAAGAGACCCAGTACTTC. Amino acid sequence: CASSLVETVQETQYF.

V gene TRBV7-9 combines with J gene TRBJ2-7, with D perhaps being TRBD1 or TRBD2 (5 bases each). V was cut by 5 bases and J by 6 bases, with 14 bases left in between. The length of the CDR3 is 13 residues. In germline, CDR1 is SEHNR, CDR2 FQNEAQ (reference sequence). As DNA, the CDR3 is TGTGCCAGCAGCAAAGGGACGACGGGCGAGCAGTACTTC. Its protein is CASSKGTTGEQYF.

V gene TRBV9 combines with J gene TRBJ2-3; D uncertain. This CDR3 has 15 residues. Between the trimmed V and J ends, which lost 3 bases and 3 bases, there was a span of 14 bases. The germline V gene has CDR1 SGDLS and CDR2 YYNGEE. The CDR3 DNA reads as TGTGCCAGCAGCGCACTCCCCCTAGGAACAGATACGCAGTATTTT. Amino acids: CASSALPLGTDTQYF. The variable domain in full, completed from reference TRBV9 and TRBJ2-3, reads DSGVTQTPKHLITATGQRVTLRCSPRSGDLSVYWYQQSLDQGLQFLIQYYNGEERAKGNILERFSAQQFPDLHSELNLSSLELGDSALYFCASSALPLGTDTQYFGPGTRLTVL.

The chain recombines TRBV6-2 or TRBV6-3 with TRBJ2-5, with 7 bases aligning to TRBD2. CDR3 length: 17 residues. The J segment lost 0 bases and the V segment lost 0 bases, leaving 7 bases of the junction unmatched. Per the germline V gene, CDR1 is MNHEY and CDR2 is SVGEGT. CDR3 sequence reads: CASSYSIAGVDQETQYF. For the CDR3, the DNA is TGTGCCAGCAGTTACTCCATAGCGGGCGTAGACCAAGAGACCCAGTACTTC.

The rearrangement links TRBV28 to TRBJ1-6; no definite D call. The CDR3 has 15 amino acids. Germline V gene lookup returns CDR1 MDHEN and CDR2 SYDVKM. Trimming cost V 7 bases and J 1 base, with 11 bases left between them. CDR3 in DNA: TGTGCCAGCACCGTCGGTCGGTCCTATAATTCACCCCTCCACTTT. Translation: CASTVGRSYNSPLHF.

This clonotype was detected many times. The CDR3 here is CASRQGANYGYTF. The CDR3 nucleotides read TGTGCCAGCAGACAGGGGGCGAACTATGGCTACACCTTC. The J gene is TRBJ1-2, the V gene TRBV12-3 or TRBV12-4; 9 nucleotides line up with TRBD1. The CDR3 is 13 residues long. V was clipped by 6 bases and J by 2 bases; unmatched bases: 1.

The rearrangement links TRBV6-6 to TRBJ2-2; TRBD2 might be the D (5 bases). The V and J ends lost 0 bases and 5 bases respectively, with 13 bases between them. The CDR3 is 16 amino acids. The germline gives CDR1 MNHNY, CDR2 SVGAGI (reference sequence). The CDR3 reads CASSYSRVDGTGELFF. CDR3 in DNA: TGTGCCAGCAGTTACTCGAGGGTAGACGGAACCGGGGAGCTGTTTTTT.

This clonotype was counted many times. The genes are TRBV29-1 and TRBJ2-1; D is possibly TRBD1 (6 bases). Trimming stripped 2 bases from V and 5 bases from J, with 13 bases between. Germline V gene lookup returns CDR1 SQVTM and CDR2 ANQGSEA. The CDR3 consists of 14 residues. This CDR3 reads CSVEYREPHNEQFF. CDR3 in DNA: TGCAGCGTTGAATACAGGGAACCTCACAATGAGCAGTTCTTC.

The rearrangement uses TRBV7-2 and TRBJ2-3, with 9 positions matching TRBD1. Looked up from germline, CDR1 is SGHTA and CDR2 is FQGNSA. CDR3 length equals 15 residues. V dropped 3 bases and J dropped 4; count of bases not matched to a gene: 5. As DNA, the CDR3 is TGTGCCAGCAGCTTCCGGGACAGGGAATCAGATACGCAGTATTTT. Amino acids: CASSFRDRESDTQYF. The whole variable domain, remainder taken from reference TRBV7-2 and TRBJ2-3, is GAGVSQSPSNKVTEKGKDVELRCDPISGHTALYWYRQSLGQGLEFLIYFQGNSAPDKSGLPSDRFSAERTGGSVSTLTIQRTQQEDSAVYLCASSFRDRESDTQYFGPGTRLTVL.

This clonotype was recorded once. J is TRBJ2-3 and V is TRBV10-3, with 7 nucleotides matching TRBD2. The germline V gene has CDR1 ENHRY and CDR2 SYGVKD. The CDR3 covers 15 residues. The ends lost 7 bases at V and 0 bases at J; junction bases unmatched: 7. Written as DNA, the CDR3 is TGTGCCATCACACCCAATAGCGGGAGCACAGATACGCAGTATTTT. Amino acid sequence: CAITPNSGSTDTQYF.

V usage is TRBV5-1 and J usage is TRBJ2-3; 9 bases agree with TRBD1. V was clipped by 1 base and J by 5 bases; unmatched bases: 8. The CDR3 runs 16 residues. CDR1 is SGHRS, CDR2 YFSETQ, per germline. CDR3 DNA: TGCGCCAGCAGCTTGAATAACAGGGGGCTCATAGATACGCAGTATTTT. Translated: CASSLNNRGLIDTQYF.